This TCR beta chain was identified during a study of T cell responses to AZD1222 COVID-19 vaccine. Across the whole study: Pooling covered second doses at about 4 or about 12 weeks.

The CDR3 has 13 amino acids. V shed 7 bases and J shed 1 base, with 10 bases lying between them. The germline gives CDR1 MNHEY, CDR2 SVGAGI. Some clones are missing from TCRdb's copy, which holds only in-frame ones; the method was immunoSEQ multiplex PCR. The sample consists of around 150,000 clones, about 90% of them appearing once. On this clone: Its antigen is not identified.

The study's findings and limits: Along spike, vaccine-associated CD4 TCRs were found throughout, with dominance at 160-218 and 743-854. The donors showed a predominance of white British ancestry and of females, with possible underestimation of clonal diversity. Spike-specific TCRs gained breadth and depth after people received two AZD1222 doses.

The material was peripheral blood, obtained on day 0 of AZD1222 vaccination. The gene calls are TRBV6-5 and TRBJ1-2; D call uncertain. This TCR derives from an adult in good health. The chain's CDR3 is CASTDKINYGYTF. The CDR3, as DNA: TGTGCCAGCACCGACAAGATTAACTATGGCTACACCTTC.